The 3 T cell receptor beta chains presented below share a single source sample, sequenced in a study of blood T cell repertoires in COVID-19 (dated by TCRdb to 2018 to 2020). The library was obtained by the immunoSEQ multiplex PCR assay. TCRdb's version of the immuneACCESS table is confined to in-frame rearrangements and falls short of the full clone set. An unresolved V gene accounts for under half of the shortfall where checked; the remainder is of unknown origin. The sample records about 150,000 clones, 65% to 90% of which are singletons. The ten largest clonotypes hold 9.5% to 13% of the sample. Sequenced sample: peripheral blood. The receptor source for this set is a woman aged 55-69 years with COVID-19, enrolled during active disease.

The chain uses TRBV5-5 and TRBJ1-1, with 7 bases identical to TRBD1. Germline-derived CDR1 and CDR2 are SGHKS and YYEKEE (reference sequence). The ends lost 0 bases at V and 11 bases at J; junction bases unmatched: 16. This CDR3 comprises 16 residues. CDR3 nucleotides: TGTGCCAGCAGCTTGGGACAGGGTCTTAGGGGTAACGGGGCTTTCTTT. It translates to CASSLGQGLRGNGAFF.

The chain joins TRBV25-1 to TRBJ2-6; D perhaps matches TRBD2 (6 bases). CDR3 length: 13 amino acids. CDR1 MGHDK and CDR2 SYGVNS come from the germline V gene. Trimming took off 7 bases at V and 2 bases at J, with 6 bases between the two ends. Written as DNA, the CDR3 is TGTGCCAGCACGGGAGCTGGGGCCAACGTCCTGACTTTC. Its translation: CASTGAGANVLTF.

J is TRBJ1-4 and V is TRBV5-8; 7 nucleotides match TRBD1. The CDR3 loop spans 15 amino acids. CDR1 is SGHTS and CDR2 is YDEGEE in the germline V gene. The V gene end was trimmed by 0 bases and the J gene end by 4 bases; junction bases not matched to a gene: 3. This CDR3 reads CASSLGGTVNEKLFF. The CDR3 region has the DNA TGTGCCAGCAGCTTGGGAGGGACAGTTAATGAAAAACTGTTTTTT.